This T cell receptor beta chain was profiled in a study of T cell clonality in common variable immunodeficiency. Broader study findings: Common variable immunodeficiency TCR beta sequences reportedly had fewer deletions and N-nucleotide insertions.

V lost 7 bases, J lost 3 bases, and 13 bases lay in between. This CDR3 has 15 amino acids. CDR1 LNHDA and CDR2 SQIVND come from the germline V gene (reference sequence). Produced via immunoSEQ multiplex PCR; TCRdb's table is partial and in-frame only. The sample holds tens of thousands of clones, and no clone turns up only once. This clone has more than one count but fewer than ten. Its antigen is undetermined. Coverage ceases 3 residues before the CDR3 finishes, and the germline J gene fills in the end. Sequencing input: peripheral blood mononuclear cells. J is TRBJ1-6 and V is TRBV19; TRBD1 is a possible D gene (5 bases). This receptor was obtained from a person aged 18-70 years in good health. The sequenced CDR3 bases are TGTGCCAGTACTTTACGACAGAGCTATAATTCACCC. Translation gives CASTLRQSYNSP. The whole CDR3 protein is CASTLRQSYNSPLHF. The full variable domain, in which reference TRBV19 and TRBJ1-6 provide the parts outside the CDR3, is DGGITQSPKYLFRKEGQNVTLSCEQNLNHDAMYWYRQDPGQGLRLIYYSQIVNDFQKGDIAEGYSVSREKKESFPLTVTSAQKNPTAFYLCASTLRQSYNSPLHFGNGTRLTVT.